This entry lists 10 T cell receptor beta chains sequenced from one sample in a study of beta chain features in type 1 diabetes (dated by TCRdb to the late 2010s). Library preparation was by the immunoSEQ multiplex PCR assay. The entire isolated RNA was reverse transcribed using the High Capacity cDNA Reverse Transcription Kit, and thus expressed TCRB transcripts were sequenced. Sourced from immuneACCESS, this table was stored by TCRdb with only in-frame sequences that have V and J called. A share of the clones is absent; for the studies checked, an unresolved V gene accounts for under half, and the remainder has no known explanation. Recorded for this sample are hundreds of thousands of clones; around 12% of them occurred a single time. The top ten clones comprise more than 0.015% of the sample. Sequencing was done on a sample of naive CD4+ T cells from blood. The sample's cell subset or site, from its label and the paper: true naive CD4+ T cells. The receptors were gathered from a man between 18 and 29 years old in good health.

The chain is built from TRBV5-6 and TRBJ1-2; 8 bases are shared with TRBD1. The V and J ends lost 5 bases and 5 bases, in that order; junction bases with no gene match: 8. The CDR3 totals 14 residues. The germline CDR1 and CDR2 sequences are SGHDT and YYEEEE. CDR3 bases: TGTGCCAGCAGTTTCGGACAGGGCCGGTATGGCTACACCTTC. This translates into CASSFGQGRYGYTF.

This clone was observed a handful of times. The CDR3 coding sequence is TGTGCCAGCAGTTACTCGCCGGGACAGGGCTTCTATGGCTACACCTTC. Protein sequence: CASSYSPGQGFYGYTF. This chain links TRBV6-5 with TRBJ1-2, with 9 bases identical to TRBD1. The CDR3 runs 16 residues. Trimming removed 0 bases from V and 4 bases from J; junction bases left unmatched: 6. CDR1 is MNHEY, CDR2 SVGAGI, per germline.

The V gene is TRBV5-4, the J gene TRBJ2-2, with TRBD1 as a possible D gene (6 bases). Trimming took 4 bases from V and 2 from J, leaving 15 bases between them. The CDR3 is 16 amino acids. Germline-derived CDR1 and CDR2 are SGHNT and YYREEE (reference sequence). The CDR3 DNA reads TGTGCCAGCAGCCGATCAGGGGCGACCAACACCGGGGAGCTGTTTTTT. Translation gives CASSRSGATNTGELFF.

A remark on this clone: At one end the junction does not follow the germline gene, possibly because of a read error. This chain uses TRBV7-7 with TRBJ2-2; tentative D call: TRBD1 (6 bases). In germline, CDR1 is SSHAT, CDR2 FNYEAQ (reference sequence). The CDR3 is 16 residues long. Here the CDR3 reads CASSSSPGQNTGELFF. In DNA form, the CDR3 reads TGTGCTAGCAGTTCATCGCCGGGACAGAACACCGGGGAGCTGTTTTTT.

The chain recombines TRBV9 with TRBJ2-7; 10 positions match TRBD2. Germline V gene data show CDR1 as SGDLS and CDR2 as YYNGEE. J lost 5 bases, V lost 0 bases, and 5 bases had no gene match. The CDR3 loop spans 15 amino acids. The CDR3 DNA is TGTGCCAGCAGCGTAGAGGTAGCGGGAGGTGACGAGCAGTACTTC. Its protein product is CASSVEVAGGDEQYF.

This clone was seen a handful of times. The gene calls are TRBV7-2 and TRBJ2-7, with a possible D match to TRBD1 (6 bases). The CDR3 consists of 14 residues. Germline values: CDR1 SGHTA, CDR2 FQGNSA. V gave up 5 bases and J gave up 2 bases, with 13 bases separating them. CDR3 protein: CASSARGGTYEQYF. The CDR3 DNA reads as TGTGCCAGCAGCGCCCGTGGGGGCACCTACGAGCAGTACTTC.

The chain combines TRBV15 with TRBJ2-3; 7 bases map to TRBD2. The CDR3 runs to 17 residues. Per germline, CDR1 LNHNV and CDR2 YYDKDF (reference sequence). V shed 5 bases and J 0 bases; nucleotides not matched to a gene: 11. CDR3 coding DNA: TGTGCCACCAGCGCCACAATGAGCGGGGCTAGCACAGATACGCAGTATTTT. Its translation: CATSATMSGASTDTQYF.

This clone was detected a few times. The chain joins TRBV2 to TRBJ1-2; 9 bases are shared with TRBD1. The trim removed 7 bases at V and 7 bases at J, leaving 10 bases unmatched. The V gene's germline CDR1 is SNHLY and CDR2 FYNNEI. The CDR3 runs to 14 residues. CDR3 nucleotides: TGTGCCAGCAAAATTGGGACAGGGCGAGTTGGCTACACCTTC. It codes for CASKIGTGRVGYTF.

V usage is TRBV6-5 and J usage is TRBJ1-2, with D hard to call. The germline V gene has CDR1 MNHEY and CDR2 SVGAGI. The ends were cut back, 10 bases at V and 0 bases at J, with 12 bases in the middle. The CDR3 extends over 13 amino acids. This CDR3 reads CATGRSANYGYTF. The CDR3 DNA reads TGTGCCACCGGTCGTTCGGCTAACTATGGCTACACCTTC.

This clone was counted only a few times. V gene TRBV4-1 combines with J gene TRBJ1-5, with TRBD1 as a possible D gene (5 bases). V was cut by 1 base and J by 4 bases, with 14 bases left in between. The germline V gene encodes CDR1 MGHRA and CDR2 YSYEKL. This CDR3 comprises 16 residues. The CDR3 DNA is TGCGCCAGCAGCCAAGTCCCAGGTAGGGGAAATCAGCCCCAGCATTTT. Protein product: CASSQVPGRGNQPQHF.